Following are 26 T cell receptor beta chains from one sample sequenced in a study of cytomegalovirus exposure and HLA in healthy donors. 60 Vbeta and 13 Jbeta primers were used in PCR. Generated by immunoSEQ multiplex PCR, the TCRdb table keeps only in-frame clones and is missing some. The sample lists roughly 290,000 clones, 70% to 90% occurring once. The specimen sequenced was PBMCs. The receptors originated from a woman aged 18-30 years in good health and CMV-seronegative.

The genes are TRBV6-5 and TRBJ1-2; 11 bases map to TRBD1. This CDR3 comprises 14 residues. Germline V gives CDR1 MNHEY, CDR2 SVGAGI. The V segment lost 4 bases and the J segment 8 bases; nucleotides outside the gene matches: 6. The CDR3 here is CASSSGTGGLGYTF. Written as DNA, the CDR3 is TGTGCCAGCAGTTCCGGGACAGGGGGACTGGGCTACACCTTC.

As concerns this clone: One junction end disagrees with the germline gene, perhaps due to a read error. The V and J genes are TRBV5-1 and TRBJ2-2, with D possibly TRBD1 on 9 matching bases. This CDR3 is built from 15 residues. Germline V gives CDR1 SGHRS, CDR2 YFSETQ. The CDR3 protein is CASRGGTGNPGELFF. The CDR3 DNA is TGCGCCAGCCGCGGGGGGACAGGGAACCCCGGGGAGCTGTTTTTT.

The gene calls are TRBV18 and TRBJ1-5; D is undetermined. Germline CDR1 is KGHSH and CDR2 is LQKENI. This CDR3 is 14 amino acids long. V was shortened by 3 bases and J by 0 bases, with 6 bases between the two germline ends. Here the CDR3 reads CASSPDNSNQPQHF. The CDR3 region has the DNA TGTGCCAGCTCACCCGACAATAGCAATCAGCCCCAGCATTTT.

V usage is TRBV9 and J usage is TRBJ1-1; possibly TRBD1 for D (5 bases). The germline V gene has CDR1 SGDLS and CDR2 YYNGEE. The ends were cut back, 4 bases at V and 7 bases at J, with 23 bases in the middle. CDR3 length: 16 amino acids. This CDR3 reads CASSPRFSGGSNEAFF. In DNA form, the CDR3 reads TGTGCCAGCAGCCCCAGATTCTCCGGGGGGAGCAATGAAGCTTTCTTT.

The chain joins TRBV5-6 to TRBJ2-7; D is undetermined. The CDR3 length is 10 residues. Germline CDR1 is SGHDT and CDR2 is YYEEEE. V was clipped by 1 base and J by 6 bases, with 2 bases between them. The CDR3 reads CASSLLEQYF. The CDR3, as DNA: TGTGCCAGCAGCTTGCTCGAGCAGTACTTC.

This sequence joins TRBV2 and TRBJ2-7; TRBD1 matches 9 bases. V was clipped by 8 bases and J by 2 bases; unmatched bases: 7. The germline V gene has CDR1 SNHLY and CDR2 FYNNEI. There are 14 residues in the CDR3. CDR3 loop: CASLRGTGTYEQYF. As DNA, the CDR3 is TGTGCCAGCCTACGAGGGACAGGGACCTACGAGCAGTACTTC. The full variable domain, with the rest looked up from reference TRBV2 and TRBJ2-7, is EPEVTQTPSHQVTQMGQEVILRCVPISNHLYFYWYRQILGQKVEFLVSFYNNEISEKSEIFDDQFSVERPDGSNFTLKIRSTKLEDSAMYFCASLRGTGTYEQYFGPGTRLTVT.

The chain has TRBV7-6 and TRBJ1-2, with 8 bases that match TRBD1. CDR3 length: 16 residues. The ends lost 1 base at V and 5 bases at J; junction bases unmatched: 9. The germline V gene has CDR1 SGHVS and CDR2 FNYEAQ. CDR3 nucleotide sequence: TGTGCCAGCAGCTTAGAGCCCTTCGGACAGGGATATGGCTACACCTTC. Translating gives CASSLEPFGQGYGYTF.

Turning to this clone: At one end, the junction sequence differs from germline, possibly due to a read error. This chain joins TRBV7-7 and TRBJ2-5; TRBD2 might be the D (5 bases). CDR1 SSHAT and CDR2 FNYEAQ come from the germline V gene (reference sequence). The CDR3 runs to 13 residues. The CDR3 spells CASSLGLEETQYF. The DNA for the CDR3 is TGTGCTAGCAGCTTAGGACTCGAAGAGACCCAGTACTTC. The full variable domain, its missing parts supplied by reference TRBV7-7 and TRBJ2-5, is GAGVSQSPRYKVTKRGQDVTLRCDPISSHATLYWYQQALGQGPEFLTYFNYEAQPDKSGLPSDRFSAERPEGSISTLTIQRTEQRDSAMYRCASSLGLEETQYFGPGTRLLVL.

Details on this clone: A junction end diverges from the germline sequence, so it may reflect a read error. The same CDR3 can be traced to other DNA sequences in this sample. The genes are TRBV7-2 and TRBJ1-2; D perhaps matches TRBD1 (5 bases). This CDR3 comprises 16 residues. In germline, CDR1 is SGHTA, CDR2 FQGNSA. Here the CDR3 reads CASSFWGRRADYGYTF. The CDR3 DNA follows: TGTGCTAGCAGCTTCTGGGGCCGTAGGGCCGACTATGGCTACACCTTC.

This chain links TRBV5-6 with TRBJ2-1, with 7 positions matching TRBD2. Trimming at V came to 4 bases and at J to 5 bases, leaving 9 bases not matched to a gene. The CDR3 is 15 residues long. The germline V gene has CDR1 SGHDT and CDR2 YYEEEE. As DNA, the CDR3 is TGTGCCAGCAGCCCCGAGGGAGGGACGAACAATGAGCAGTTCTTC. It specifies CASSPEGGTNNEQFF.

This chain uses TRBV2 with TRBJ2-7, with TRBD1 matching over 8 bases. The CDR3 extends over 14 amino acids. The trim removed 6 bases at V and 4 bases at J, leaving 8 bases unmatched. The germline V gene has CDR1 SNHLY and CDR2 FYNNEI. CDR3 nucleotide sequence: TGTGCCAGCAGAAGACAGGGGCTCGGTTACGAGCAGTACTTC. Protein sequence: CASRRQGLGYEQYF.

This chain links TRBV18 with TRBJ1-2; D is unresolved. Trimming took off 3 bases at V and 6 bases at J, with 23 bases between the two ends. This CDR3 comprises 17 residues. Germline lookup yields CDR1 KGHSH and CDR2 LQKENI. This CDR3 is CASSPPSRTFGGHGYTF. The CDR3 DNA follows: TGTGCCAGCTCACCCCCATCACGGACTTTCGGAGGTCATGGCTACACCTTC.

The chain couples TRBV29-1 to TRBJ2-3, with D perhaps matching TRBD2 (5 bases). The germline V gene has CDR1 SQVTM and CDR2 ANQGSEA. V was shortened by 7 bases and J by 8 bases, with 13 bases between the two germline ends. CDR3 size: 11 residues. The CDR3 nucleotides are TGCAGCGCCTTGGTGGGAGTTACGCAGTATTTT. As protein: CSALVGVTQYF.

The rearrangement joins TRBV28 to TRBJ2-7; D is possibly TRBD2 (5 bases). Germline V gene lookup returns CDR1 MDHEN and CDR2 SYDVKM. The V end was cut by 3 bases, the J end by 4 bases, with 10 bases between. The CDR3 extends over 13 amino acids. The CDR3 protein is CASSFATKYEQYF. In DNA form, the CDR3 reads TGTGCCAGCAGTTTCGCGACTAAATACGAGCAGTACTTC.

J is TRBJ2-7 and V is TRBV7-9; 10 bases line up with TRBD2. The CDR3 has 15 residues. V lost 5 bases, J lost 5 bases, and 9 bases stayed unmatched. Germline assignment: CDR1 SEHNR and CDR2 FQNEAQ (reference sequence). The CDR3 reads CASSVTNGTSDEQYF. CDR3 bases: TGTGCCAGCAGCGTTACCAACGGGACTAGCGACGAGCAGTACTTC.

This clone was seen only a few times. This chain connects TRBV27 to TRBJ2-7, with 10 bases aligning to TRBD2. This CDR3 is 15 amino acids long. V dropped 8 bases and J dropped 7; count of bases not matched to a gene: 14. Per germline, CDR1 MNHEY and CDR2 SMNVEV (reference sequence). The CDR3 sequence: CASRYRAGGPWEQYF. The CDR3 DNA sequence: TGTGCCAGCCGCTATAGAGCGGGGGGGCCTTGGGAGCAGTACTTC.

The J gene is TRBJ1-3, the V gene TRBV18, with D perhaps TRBD1 (5 bases). Trimming left V 0 bases short and J 4 bases short, with 13 bases between. Germline V lookup: CDR1 KGHSH, CDR2 LQKENI. The CDR3 runs to 16 residues. The CDR3 DNA reads TGTGCCAGCTCACCACCTTTAGGGGCGAAGGGAAACACCATATATTTT. Amino acid sequence: CASSPPLGAKGNTIYF.

The chain carries TRBV5-1 and TRBJ2-3, with TRBD2 matching 11 bases. The V segment lost 2 bases and the J segment 0 bases; nucleotides outside the gene matches: 2. Germline assignment: CDR1 SGHRS and CDR2 YFSETQ. The CDR3 loop spans 16 amino acids. This chain's CDR3 is CASSFPSGGSTDTQYF. CDR3 DNA sequence: TGCGCCAGCAGCTTTCCTAGCGGGGGGAGCACAGATACGCAGTATTTT. The full variable domain, its missing parts supplied by reference TRBV5-1 and TRBJ2-3, is KAGVTQTPRYLIKTRGQQVTLSCSPISGHRSVSWYQQTPGQGLQFLFEYFSETQRNKGNFPGRFSGRQFSNSRSEMNVSTLELGDSALYLCASSFPSGGSTDTQYFGPGTRLTVL.

The V call is TRBV6-5, the J call TRBJ2-1; maybe TRBD2 (7 bases). CDR3 length: 14 amino acids. V was pared by 3 bases and J by 7 bases, with 13 bases between. The germline gives CDR1 MNHEY, CDR2 SVGAGI. Here the CDR3 reads CASSYSRGANEQFF. In nucleotides, the CDR3 is TGTGCCAGCAGTTATAGCCGGGGGGCGAATGAGCAGTTCTTC.

This chain uses TRBV5-4 with TRBJ2-7; 8 bases agree with TRBD1. This CDR3 comprises 15 residues. The trim removed 2 bases at V and 3 bases at J, leaving 7 bases unmatched. Germline CDR1 reads SGHNT; CDR2 reads YYREEE (reference sequence). The CDR3 nucleotides read TGTGCCAGCAGCTTCACCTTTGACAGGGGCTACGAGCAGTACTTC. Translating gives CASSFTFDRGYEQYF.

The chain links TRBV5-1 to TRBJ2-3; TRBD2 might be the D (6 bases). The CDR3 totals 14 residues. Trimming cost V 0 bases and J 2 bases, with 7 bases left between them. Germline V lookup: CDR1 SGHRS, CDR2 YFSETQ. The CDR3 here is CASSLGLDTDTQYF. CDR3 sequence (DNA): TGCGCCAGCAGCTTGGGACTAGACACAGATACGCAGTATTTT.

The rearrangement joins TRBV5-1 to TRBJ2-3, with a weak D call TRBD2 (5 bases). Germline lookup yields CDR1 SGHRS and CDR2 YFSETQ. Trimming pared 3 bases from V and 6 bases from J, leaving 14 bases between. There are 14 residues in the CDR3. For the CDR3, the DNA is TGCGCCAGCAGCTGGGAGCGCCGCGTGGATACGCAGTATTTT. The encoded protein is CASSWERRVDTQYF.

The chain recombines TRBV7-2 with TRBJ2-3; 10 bases are shared with TRBD2. The CDR3 consists of 16 residues. Looked up from germline, CDR1 is SGHTA and CDR2 is FQGNSA. V was clipped by 5 bases and J by 0 bases; unmatched bases: 5. DNA for the CDR3: TGTGCCAGCAGCAAATTAGCGGGGGGTAGCACAGATACGCAGTATTTT. Translation: CASSKLAGGSTDTQYF. Supplemented by reference TRBV7-2 and TRBJ2-3, the full variable domain reads GAGVSQSPSNKVTEKGKDVELRCDPISGHTALYWYRQSLGQGLEFLIYFQGNSAPDKSGLPSDRFSAERTGGSVSTLTIQRTQQEDSAVYLCASSKLAGGSTDTQYFGPGTRLTVL.

The V call is TRBV30, the J call TRBJ2-7, with 9 bases that match TRBD1. From germline, CDR1 is GTSNPN and CDR2 SVGIG (reference sequence). The J segment lost 4 bases and the V segment lost 2 bases, leaving 9 bases of the junction unmatched. The CDR3 has 15 amino acids. The CDR3: CAWSPKQGAGYEQYF. The CDR3 nucleotides read TGTGCCTGGAGTCCTAAACAGGGGGCGGGTTACGAGCAGTACTTC. Based on the CDR3 plus reference TRBV30 and TRBJ2-7, the full variable domain is SQTIHQWPATLVQPVGSPLSLECTVEGTSNPNLYWYRQAAGRGLQLLFYSVGIGQISSEVPQNLSASRPQDRQFILSSKKLLLSDSGFYLCAWSPKQGAGYEQYFGPGTRLTVT.

In nucleotides, the CDR3 is TGTGCCGGGGGGACAGGGAAGATCGAAGAGACCCAGTACTTC. This encodes CAGGTGKIEETQYF. The chain couples TRBV30 to TRBJ2-5, with 9 bases matching TRBD1. CDR3 size: 14 residues. The trim removed 8 bases at V and 3 bases at J, leaving 10 bases unmatched. Per germline, CDR1 GTSNPN and CDR2 SVGIG (reference sequence).

CDR3 nucleotide sequence: TGTGCCAGTCAGGACAGGGGTTATCAGCCCCAGCATTTT. It yields the protein CASQDRGYQPQHF. This chain connects TRBV2 to TRBJ1-5; 9 nucleotides align to TRBD1. In germline, CDR1 is SNHLY, CDR2 FYNNEI. Trimming removed 9 bases from V and 5 bases from J; junction bases left unmatched: 5. The CDR3 is 13 residues long.